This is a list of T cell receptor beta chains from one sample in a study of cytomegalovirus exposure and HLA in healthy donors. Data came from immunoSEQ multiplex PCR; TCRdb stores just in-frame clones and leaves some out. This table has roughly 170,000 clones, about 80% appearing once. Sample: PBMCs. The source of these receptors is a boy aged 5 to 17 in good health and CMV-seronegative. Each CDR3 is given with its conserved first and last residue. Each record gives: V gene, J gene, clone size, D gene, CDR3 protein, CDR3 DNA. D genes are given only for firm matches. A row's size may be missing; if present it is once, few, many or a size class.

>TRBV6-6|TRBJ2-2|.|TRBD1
CASSYPGQGRPGELFF
TGTGCCAGCAGTTATCCGGGACAGGGGAGGCCCGGGGAGCTGTTTTTT
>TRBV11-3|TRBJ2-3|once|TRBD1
CASSLGGQKTQYF
TGTGCCAGCAGCTTAGGGGGACAGAAAACGCAGTATTTT
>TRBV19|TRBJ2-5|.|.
CASSIAPTSGWRAQYF
TGTGCCAGTAGTATAGCTCCGACTAGTGGGTGGCGGGCCCAGTACTTC
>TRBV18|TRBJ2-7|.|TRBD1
CASSARDRGAYEQYF
TGTGCCAGCTCGGCAAGGGACAGGGGGGCCTACGAGCAGTACTTC
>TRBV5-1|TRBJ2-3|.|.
CASSFGGREADTQYF
TGCGCCAGCAGCTTTGGAGGCCGGGAAGCAGATACGCAGTATTTT
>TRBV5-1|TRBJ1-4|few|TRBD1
CASTIGTGEEKLFF
TGCGCCAGCACAATTGGAACAGGGGAAGAAAAACTGTTTTTT
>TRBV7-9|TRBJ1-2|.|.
CASSSGEGVGYGYTF
TGTGCCAGCAGCTCTGGGGAGGGCGTCGGCTATGGCTACACCTTC
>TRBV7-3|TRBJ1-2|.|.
CASSAEGEGGYTF
TGTGCCAGCAGCGCCGAGGGGGAAGGTGGCTACACCTTC
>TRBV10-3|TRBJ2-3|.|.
CAISDLSRTDTQYF
TGTGCCATCAGTGACCTCTCCCGCACAGATACGCAGTATTTT
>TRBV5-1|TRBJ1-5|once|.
CASSLDVGGSNQPQHF
TGCGCCAGCAGCTTGGATGTTGGGGGCAGCAATCAGCCCCAGCATTTT
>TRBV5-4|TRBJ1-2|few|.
CASSSTRPRNGYTF
TGTGCCAGCAGCTCGACGCGGCCAAGAAATGGCTACACCTTC
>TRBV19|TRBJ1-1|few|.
CASRKTGIDTEAFF
TGTGCCAGTAGGAAGACGGGAATCGACACTGAAGCTTTCTTT
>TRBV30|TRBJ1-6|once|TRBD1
CAWSGRTGYNSPLHF
TGTGCCTGGAGCGGTCGGACAGGGTATAATTCACCCCTCCACTTT
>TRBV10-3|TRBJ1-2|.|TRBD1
CAIGGTDDINYGYTF
TGTGCCATCGGGGGGACAGACGACATTAACTATGGCTACACCTTC
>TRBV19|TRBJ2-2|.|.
CASSMRGSAGELFF
TGTGCCAGTAGTATGAGGGGGAGCGCCGGGGAGCTGTTTTTT
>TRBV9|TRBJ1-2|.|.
CASSVDPGGGHGYTF
TGTGCCAGCAGCGTAGATCCGGGGGGAGGGCATGGCTACACCTTC
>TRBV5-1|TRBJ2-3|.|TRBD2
CASSSLAGGSTDTQYF
TGCGCCAGCAGCTCCCTAGCGGGGGGAAGCACAGATACGCAGTATTTT
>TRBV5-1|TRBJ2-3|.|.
CASNTRGTDTQYF
TGCGCCAGCAATACCAGGGGCACAGATACGCAGTATTTT
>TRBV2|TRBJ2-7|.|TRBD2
CASRLPPGTRGDEQYF
TGTGCCAGCAGACTACCACCCGGGACCCGGGGGGACGAGCAGTACTTC
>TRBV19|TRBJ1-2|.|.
CASRPAREGRFGYTF
TGTGCCAGTAGGCCCGCCCGGGAGGGTCGATTTGGCTACACCTTC
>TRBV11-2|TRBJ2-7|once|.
CASSLNIQGGSYEQYF
TGTGCCAGCAGCTTAAATATTCAGGGGGGCTCCTACGAGCAGTACTTC
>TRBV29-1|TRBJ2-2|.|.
CSVAGTFTGELFF
TGCAGCGTTGCGGGGACATTCACCGGGGAGCTGTTTTTT
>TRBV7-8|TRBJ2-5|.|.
CASSLVRFMMAGRRFGTQYF
TGTGCCAGCAGCTTAGTGAGGTTCATGATGGCGGGGAGGCGATTTGGGACCCAGTACTTC
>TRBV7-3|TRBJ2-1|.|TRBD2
CASSLFQAGGTNEQFF
TGTGCCAGCAGCTTATTCCAAGCGGGAGGTACAAATGAGCAGTTCTTC
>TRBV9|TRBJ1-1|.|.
CASSAQGYSEAFF
TGTGCCAGCAGCGCACAGGGCTACAGTGAAGCTTTCTTT
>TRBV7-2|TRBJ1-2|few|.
CASSYDSNYGYTF
TGTGCCAGCAGCTACGACAGTAACTATGGCTACACCTTC
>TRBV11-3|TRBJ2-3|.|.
CASSLGHRDRGTDTQYF
TGTGCCAGCAGCTTAGGCCACAGGGATAGGGGCACAGATACGCAGTATTTT
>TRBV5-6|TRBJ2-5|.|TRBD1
CASSLGTGFETQYF
TGTGCCAGCAGCTTAGGGACAGGGTTCGAGACCCAGTACTTC
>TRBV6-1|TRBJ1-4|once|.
CASSASTTEKLFF
TGTGCCAGCAGTGCCTCCACAACTGAAAAACTGTTTTTT
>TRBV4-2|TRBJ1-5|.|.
CASSQAGRAQPQHF
TGTGCCAGCAGCCAGGCGGGGCGGGCTCAGCCCCAGCATTTT
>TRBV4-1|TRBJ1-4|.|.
CASSQDLGQPGEKLFF
TGCGCCAGCAGCCAAGATCTGGGGCAGCCAGGTGAAAAACTGTTTTTT
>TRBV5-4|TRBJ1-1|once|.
CASRLGQQNTEAFF
TGTGCCAGCAGACTCGGACAGCAAAACACTGAAGCTTTCTTT
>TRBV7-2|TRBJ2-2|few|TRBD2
CASSLGPAGGPRRELFF
TGTGCCAGCAGCTTGGGCCCAGCGGGAGGACCGCGACGGGAGCTGTTTTTT
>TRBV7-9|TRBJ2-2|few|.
CASSLVEGGELFF
TGTGCCAGCAGCTTAGTTGAGGGCGGGGAGCTGTTTTTT
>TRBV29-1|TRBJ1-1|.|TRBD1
CSADREATEAFF
TGCAGCGCGGACAGGGAAGCCACTGAAGCTTTCTTT
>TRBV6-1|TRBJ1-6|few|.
CASSERTRWVQPPLHF
TGTGCCAGCAGTGAGAGGACACGGTGGGTGCAGCCACCCCTCCACTTT
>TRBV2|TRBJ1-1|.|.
CASSETGRGNTEAFF
TGTGCCAGCAGTGAAACGGGGAGGGGGAACACTGAAGCTTTCTTT
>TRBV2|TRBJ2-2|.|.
CASSEGGQLTGELFF
TGTGCCAGCAGTGAGGGGGGACAGCTCACCGGGGAGCTGTTTTTT
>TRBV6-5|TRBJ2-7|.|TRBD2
CASTQSRASGYEQYF
TGTGCCAGCACCCAATCGCGGGCTAGCGGGTACGAGCAGTACTTC
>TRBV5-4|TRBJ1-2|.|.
CASSLQNYGYTF
TGTGCCAGCAGCTTACAGAACTATGGCTACACCTTC
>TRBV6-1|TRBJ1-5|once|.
CASSEAPVPQPQHF
TGTGCCAGCAGTGAAGCGCCAGTCCCTCAGCCCCAGCATTTT
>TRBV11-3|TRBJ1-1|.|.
CASSFEYGAGRNTEAFF
TGTGCCAGCAGCTTCGAATATGGGGCAGGGCGGAACACTGAAGCTTTCTTT
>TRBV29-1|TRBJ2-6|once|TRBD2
CSVEPSAAGVPNVLTF
TGCAGCGTTGAACCCTCTGCCGCGGGGGTGCCCAACGTCCTGACTTTC
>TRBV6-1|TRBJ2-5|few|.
CASSPARETQYF
TGTGCCAGCAGCCCCGCGAGAGAGACCCAGTACTTC
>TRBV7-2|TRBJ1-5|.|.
CASSLSGVPNQPQHF
TGTGCCAGCAGCTTAAGCGGGGTACCCAATCAGCCCCAGCATTTT
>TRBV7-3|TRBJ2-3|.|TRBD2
CASSPRGGRTDTQYF
TGTGCCAGCAGCCCGAGGGGCGGGAGGACAGATACGCAGTATTTT
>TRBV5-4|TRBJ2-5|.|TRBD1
CASSLPLTGQETQYF
TGTGCCAGCAGCTTGCCCTTGACAGGGCAAGAGACCCAGTACTTC
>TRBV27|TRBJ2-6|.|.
CASSSEMLGANVLTF
TGTGCCAGCAGTTCGGAGATGTTAGGGGCCAACGTCCTGACTTTC
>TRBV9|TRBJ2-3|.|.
CASSVAGVAYTDTQYF
TGTGCCAGCAGCGTAGCGGGGGTGGCGTACACAGATACGCAGTATTTT
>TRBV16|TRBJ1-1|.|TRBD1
CASSHNLGTGDMNTEAFF
TGTGCCAGCAGCCACAACCTCGGGACAGGGGATATGAACACTGAAGCTTTCTTT
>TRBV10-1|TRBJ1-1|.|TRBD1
CASSEAGGEAFF
TGCGCCAGCAGTGAGGCAGGGGGAGAAGCTTTCTTT
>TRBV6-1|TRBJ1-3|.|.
CASTRGVISGNTIYF
TGTGCCAGCACCAGAGGAGTGATCTCTGGAAACACCATATATTTT
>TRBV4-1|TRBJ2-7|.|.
CASSQPIQGRSYEQYF
TGCGCCAGCAGCCAACCCATACAGGGTCGGTCCTACGAGCAGTACTTC